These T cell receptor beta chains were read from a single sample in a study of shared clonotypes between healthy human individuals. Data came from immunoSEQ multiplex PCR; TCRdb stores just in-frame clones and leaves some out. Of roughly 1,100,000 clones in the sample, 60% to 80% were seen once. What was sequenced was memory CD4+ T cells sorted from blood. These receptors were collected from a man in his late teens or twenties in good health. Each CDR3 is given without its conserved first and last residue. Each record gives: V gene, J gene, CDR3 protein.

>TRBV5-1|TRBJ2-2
ASSLAEGSGELF
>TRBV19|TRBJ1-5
EHPPIQPQH
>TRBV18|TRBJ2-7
ASSPPTVQGGPAGQY
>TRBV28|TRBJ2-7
ASSWWQGEQY
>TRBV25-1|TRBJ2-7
ASSDVGQAYEQY
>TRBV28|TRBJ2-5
ASSLDRAHQETQY
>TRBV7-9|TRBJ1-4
ASSPQGAPEKLF
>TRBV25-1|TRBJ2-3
ASTKAGGSTDTQY
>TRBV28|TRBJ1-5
ASHEGAGQPQH
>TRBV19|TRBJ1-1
ASRKANTEAF
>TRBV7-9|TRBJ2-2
ASSWTGGGLSTGELF
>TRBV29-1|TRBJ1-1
SVEPRNTEAF
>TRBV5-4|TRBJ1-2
ASSLSGYNYGYT